This T cell receptor beta chain derives from a study of CD8 T cells in ankylosing spondylitis. There are a few counts of this clonotype. Its antigen remains unknown. V shed 6 bases and J 1 base; nucleotides not matched to a gene: 4. The germline gives CDR1 SQVTM, CDR2 ANQGSEA. CDR3 length equals 15 residues. TCRdb passed the 5' RACE reads through MiXCR, listing each CDR3 protein once. The sample has around 130,000 distinct CDR3 sequences; roughly an eighth are singletons. Notes on the study in general: Disease-linked clones displayed a CD8+ phenotype and appeared relatively rarely in peripheral blood.

The source of this sequence is a female donor with ankylosing spondylitis or in good health (not recorded which). This chain links TRBV29-1 with TRBJ2-2, with TRBD2 matching 11 bases. The specimen sequenced was blood, either unsorted or a sorted T cell fraction (not recorded which). In nucleotides, the CDR3 is TGCAGCGTGCGACTAGCGGGATTGAACACCGGGGAGCTGTTTTTT. Amino acid sequence: CSVRLAGLNTGELFF.